These 8 T cell receptor beta chains came from one sample sequenced in a study of T cell responses to AZD1222 COVID-19 vaccine. Clones were read by immunoSEQ multiplex PCR, and TCRdb kept only the in-frame ones, dropping some. The repertoire holds 100,000 to 150,000 clones, with roughly 91% as singletons. The specimen was peripheral blood, collected 28 days after the second AZD1222 dose. The receptor source for this set is an adult who received the AZD1222 COVID-19 vaccine.

This clone has just one count. The chain has TRBV19 and TRBJ1-1; weak D call: TRBD1 (5 bases). CDR3 length equals 14 residues. V was trimmed by 0 bases and J by 2 bases, leaving 7 bases between them. The V gene's germline CDR1 is LNHDA and CDR2 SQIVND (reference sequence). The chain's CDR3 is CASSIEQGNTEAFF. Here the CDR3 DNA reads TGTGCCAGTAGTATAGAGCAGGGTAACACTGAAGCTTTCTTT.

The chain couples TRBV21-1 to TRBJ1-2. TRBV21-1 is designated a pseudogene. The CDR3 is 16 amino acids. For the CDR3, the DNA is TGTGCCAGCAGCAAAGCGCCCCCCGGGGGTGGATTTGGCTACACCTTC. Translated: CASSKAPPGGGFGYTF.

The chain links TRBV5-4 to TRBJ2-2; 11 bases are a match to TRBD1. This CDR3 region has 15 residues. Germline lookup yields CDR1 SGHNT and CDR2 YYREEE (reference sequence). V trimming: 0 bases; J trimming: 6 bases; junction bases outside the gene matches: 1. CDR3 residues: CASSLGTGGPGELFF. DNA of the CDR3: TGTGCCAGCAGCTTGGGGACAGGGGGCCCCGGGGAGCTGTTTTTT. Variable domain in full (rest from reference TRBV5-4 and TRBJ2-2): ETGVTQSPTHLIKTRGQQVTLRCSSQSGHNTVSWYQQALGQGPQFIFQYYREEENGRGNFPPRFSGLQFPNYSSELNVNALELDDSALYLCASSLGTGGPGELFFGEGSRLTVL.

This sequence joins TRBV6-2 or TRBV6-3 and TRBJ2-5, with 8 bases matching TRBD2. V trimming: 2 bases; J trimming: 1 base; junction bases outside the gene matches: 6. The germline V gene has CDR1 MNHEY and CDR2 SVGEGT. The CDR3 totals 16 residues. The CDR3 DNA sequence: TGTGCCAGCAGTTACCGGCTAGCGGGTACCCAAGAGACCCAGTACTTC. The encoded protein is CASSYRLAGTQETQYF.

The genes are TRBV5-8 and TRBJ2-7; 10 positions agree with TRBD2. V shed 4 bases and J 2 bases; nucleotides not matched to a gene: 6. In germline, CDR1 is SGHTS, CDR2 YDEGEE. This CDR3 comprises 15 residues. CDR3 DNA sequence: TGTGCCAGCAGCCGAGGACTAGCGGAGACCTACGAGCAGTACTTC. Protein sequence: CASSRGLAETYEQYF.

The chain is built from TRBV7-2 and TRBJ2-3, with D tentatively TRBD1 (6 bases). Per germline, CDR1 SGHTA and CDR2 FQGNSA. V lost 4 bases, J lost 5 bases, and 16 bases lay in between. The CDR3 is 15 amino acids. This CDR3 is CASSSTGPRGDTQYF. The CDR3 nucleotides read TGTGCCAGCAGCTCAACCGGGCCCAGGGGAGATACGCAGTATTTT.

CDR3 DNA sequence: TGTGCCAGTAGTATTTGGCCAGGAGGCAATCAGCCCCAGCATTTT. This gives the protein CASSIWPGGNQPQHF. The J gene is TRBJ1-5, the V gene TRBV19; no clear D. Germline lookup yields CDR1 LNHDA and CDR2 SQIVND (reference sequence). This CDR3 region has 15 residues. Trimming took 3 bases from V and 2 from J, leaving 11 bases between them.

The chain recombines TRBV6-2 or TRBV6-3 with TRBJ2-1; no clear D gene. Per the germline V gene, CDR1 is MNHEY and CDR2 is SVGEGT. This CDR3 is 12 amino acids long. V lost 6 bases, J lost 9 bases, and 12 bases lay in between. In DNA, the CDR3 is TGTGCCAGCAGCGGAACAAGATTTGAGCAGTTCTTC. The encoded protein is CASSGTRFEQFF.